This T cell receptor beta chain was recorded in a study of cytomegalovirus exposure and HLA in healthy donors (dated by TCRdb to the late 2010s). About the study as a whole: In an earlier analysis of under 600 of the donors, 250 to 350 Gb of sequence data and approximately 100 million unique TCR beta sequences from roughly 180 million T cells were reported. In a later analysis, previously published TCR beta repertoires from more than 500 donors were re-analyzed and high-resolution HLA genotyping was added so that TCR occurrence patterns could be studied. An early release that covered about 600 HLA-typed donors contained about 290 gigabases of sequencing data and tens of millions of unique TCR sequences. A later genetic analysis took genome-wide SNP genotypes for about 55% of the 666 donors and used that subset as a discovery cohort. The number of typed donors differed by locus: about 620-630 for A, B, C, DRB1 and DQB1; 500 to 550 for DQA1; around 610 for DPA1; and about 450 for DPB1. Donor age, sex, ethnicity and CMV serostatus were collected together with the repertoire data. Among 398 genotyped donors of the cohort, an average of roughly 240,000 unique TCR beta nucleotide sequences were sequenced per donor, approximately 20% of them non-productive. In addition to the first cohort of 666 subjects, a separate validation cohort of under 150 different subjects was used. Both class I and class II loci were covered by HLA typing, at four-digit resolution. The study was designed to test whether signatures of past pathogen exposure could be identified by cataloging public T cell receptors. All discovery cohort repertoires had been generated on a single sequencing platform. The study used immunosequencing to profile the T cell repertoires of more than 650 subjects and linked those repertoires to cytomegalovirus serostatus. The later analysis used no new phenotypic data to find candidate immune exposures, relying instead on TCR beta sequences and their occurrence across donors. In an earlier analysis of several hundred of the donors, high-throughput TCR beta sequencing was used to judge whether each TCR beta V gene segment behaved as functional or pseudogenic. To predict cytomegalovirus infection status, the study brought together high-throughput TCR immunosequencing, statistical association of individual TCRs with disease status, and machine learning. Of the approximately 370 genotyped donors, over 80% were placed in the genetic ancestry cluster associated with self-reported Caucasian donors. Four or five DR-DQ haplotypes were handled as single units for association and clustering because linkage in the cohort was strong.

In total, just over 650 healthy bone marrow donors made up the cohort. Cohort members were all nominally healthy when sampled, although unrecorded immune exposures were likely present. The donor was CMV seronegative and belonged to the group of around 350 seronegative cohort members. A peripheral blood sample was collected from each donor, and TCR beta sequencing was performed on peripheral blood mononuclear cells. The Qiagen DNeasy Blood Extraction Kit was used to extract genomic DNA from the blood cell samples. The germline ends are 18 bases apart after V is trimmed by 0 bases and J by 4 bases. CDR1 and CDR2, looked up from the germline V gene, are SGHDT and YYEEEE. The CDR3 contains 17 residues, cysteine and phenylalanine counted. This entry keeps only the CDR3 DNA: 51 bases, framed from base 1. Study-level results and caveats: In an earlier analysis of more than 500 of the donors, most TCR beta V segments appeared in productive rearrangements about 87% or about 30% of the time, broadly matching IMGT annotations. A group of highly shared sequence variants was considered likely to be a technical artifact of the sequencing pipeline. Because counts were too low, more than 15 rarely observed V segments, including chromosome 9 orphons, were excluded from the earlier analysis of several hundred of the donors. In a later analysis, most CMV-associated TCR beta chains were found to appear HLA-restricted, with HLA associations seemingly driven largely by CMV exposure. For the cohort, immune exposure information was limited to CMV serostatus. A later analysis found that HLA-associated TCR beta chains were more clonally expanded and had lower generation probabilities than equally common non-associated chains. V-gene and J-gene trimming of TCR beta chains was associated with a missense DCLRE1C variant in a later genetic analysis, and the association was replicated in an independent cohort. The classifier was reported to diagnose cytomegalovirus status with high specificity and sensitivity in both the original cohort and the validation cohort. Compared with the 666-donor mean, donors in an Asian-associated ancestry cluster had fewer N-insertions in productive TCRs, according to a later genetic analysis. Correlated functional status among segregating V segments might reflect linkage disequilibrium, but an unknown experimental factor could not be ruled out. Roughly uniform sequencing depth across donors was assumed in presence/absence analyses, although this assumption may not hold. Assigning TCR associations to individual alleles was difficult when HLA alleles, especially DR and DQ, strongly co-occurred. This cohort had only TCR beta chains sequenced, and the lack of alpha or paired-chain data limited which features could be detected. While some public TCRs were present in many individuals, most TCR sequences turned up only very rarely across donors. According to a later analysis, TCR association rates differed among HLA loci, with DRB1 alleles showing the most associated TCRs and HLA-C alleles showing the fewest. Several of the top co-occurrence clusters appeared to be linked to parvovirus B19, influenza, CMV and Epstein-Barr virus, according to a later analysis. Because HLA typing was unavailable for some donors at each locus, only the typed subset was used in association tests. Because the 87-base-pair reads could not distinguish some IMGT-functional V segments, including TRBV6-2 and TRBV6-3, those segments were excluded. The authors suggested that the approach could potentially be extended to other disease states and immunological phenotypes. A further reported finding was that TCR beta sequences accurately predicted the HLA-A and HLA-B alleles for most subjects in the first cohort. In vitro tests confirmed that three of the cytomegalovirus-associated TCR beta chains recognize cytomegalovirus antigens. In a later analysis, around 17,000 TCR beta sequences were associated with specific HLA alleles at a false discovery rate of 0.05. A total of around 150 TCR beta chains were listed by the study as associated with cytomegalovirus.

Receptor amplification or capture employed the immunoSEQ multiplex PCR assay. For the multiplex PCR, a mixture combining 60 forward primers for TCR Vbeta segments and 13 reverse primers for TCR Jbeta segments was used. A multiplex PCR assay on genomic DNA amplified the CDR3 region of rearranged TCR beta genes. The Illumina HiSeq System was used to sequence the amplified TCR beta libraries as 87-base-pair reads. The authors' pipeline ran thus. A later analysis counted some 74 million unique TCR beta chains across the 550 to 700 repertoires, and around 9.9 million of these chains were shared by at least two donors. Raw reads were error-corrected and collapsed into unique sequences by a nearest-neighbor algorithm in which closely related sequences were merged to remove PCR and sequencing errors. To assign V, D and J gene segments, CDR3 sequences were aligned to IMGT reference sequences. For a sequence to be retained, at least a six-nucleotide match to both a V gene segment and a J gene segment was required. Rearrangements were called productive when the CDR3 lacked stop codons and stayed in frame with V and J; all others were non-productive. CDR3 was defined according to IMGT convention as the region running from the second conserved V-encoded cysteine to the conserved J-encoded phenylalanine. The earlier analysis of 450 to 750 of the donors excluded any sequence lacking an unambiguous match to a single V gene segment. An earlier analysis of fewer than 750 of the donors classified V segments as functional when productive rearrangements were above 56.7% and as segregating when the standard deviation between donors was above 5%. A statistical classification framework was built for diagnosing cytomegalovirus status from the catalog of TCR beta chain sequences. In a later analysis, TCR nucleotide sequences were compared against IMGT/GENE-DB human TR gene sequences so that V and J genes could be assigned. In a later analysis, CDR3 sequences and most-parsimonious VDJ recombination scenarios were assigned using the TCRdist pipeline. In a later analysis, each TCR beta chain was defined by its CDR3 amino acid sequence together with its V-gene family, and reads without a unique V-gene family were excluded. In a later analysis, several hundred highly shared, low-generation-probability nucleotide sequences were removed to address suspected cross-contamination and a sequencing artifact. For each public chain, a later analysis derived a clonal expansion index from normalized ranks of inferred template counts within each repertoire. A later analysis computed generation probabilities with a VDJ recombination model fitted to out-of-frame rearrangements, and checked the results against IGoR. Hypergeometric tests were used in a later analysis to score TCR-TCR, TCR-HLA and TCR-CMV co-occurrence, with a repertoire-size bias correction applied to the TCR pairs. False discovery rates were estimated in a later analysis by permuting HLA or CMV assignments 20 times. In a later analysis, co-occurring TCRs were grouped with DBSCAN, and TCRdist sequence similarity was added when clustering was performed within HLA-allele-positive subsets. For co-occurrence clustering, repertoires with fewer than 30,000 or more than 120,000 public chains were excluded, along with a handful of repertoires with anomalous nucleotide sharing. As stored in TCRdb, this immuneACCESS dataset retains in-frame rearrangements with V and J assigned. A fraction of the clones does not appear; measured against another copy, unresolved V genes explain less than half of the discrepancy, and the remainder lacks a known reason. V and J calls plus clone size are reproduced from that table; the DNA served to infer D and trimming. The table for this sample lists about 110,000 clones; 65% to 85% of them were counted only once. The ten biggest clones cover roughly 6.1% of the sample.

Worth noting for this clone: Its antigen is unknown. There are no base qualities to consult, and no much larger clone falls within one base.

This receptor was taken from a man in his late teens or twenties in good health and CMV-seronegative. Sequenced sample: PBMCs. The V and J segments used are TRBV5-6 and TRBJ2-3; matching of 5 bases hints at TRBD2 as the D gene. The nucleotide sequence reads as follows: TGTGCCAGCAGCTTGGAGGTGGGAGTGAAGGTTGCAGATACGCAGTATTTT. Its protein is CASSLEVGVKVADTQYF.